This TCR beta chain is drawn from a study of blood T cell repertoires in COVID-19. About the research overall: Specimens from acute and convalescent COVID-19 originated in the United States, Italy and Spain. From T cells, B-cell-depleted T cells, or PBMCs came the material, which was cDNA or gDNA.

Germline values: CDR1 SGHRS, CDR2 YFSETQ. Trimming removed 5 bases from V and 3 bases from J; junction bases left unmatched: 6. This CDR3 has 14 amino acids. Source study methods: Estimation of nucleated cell counts was performed using reference gene primer amplification. The data were produced by immunoSEQ multiplex PCR, yet TCRdb's version contains in-frame clones alone and is incomplete. That table supplies the V and J calls and clone size; D and trimming were determined from the DNA. The table shows about 83,000 clones, with over 60% occurring only once. The chain combines TRBV5-1 with TRBJ1-2, with 8 bases fitting TRBD1. The sequenced sample consisted of peripheral blood. This TCR was sampled from a woman aged 80 or older with active or convalescent COVID-19. CDR3 DNA: TGCGCCAGCAGGGAATTGACAGGGGACTATGGCTACACCTTC. This encodes CASRELTGDYGYTF. Drawing the rest from reference TRBV5-1 and TRBJ1-2, the complete variable domain is KAGVTQTPRYLIKTRGQQVTLSCSPISGHRSVSWYQQTPGQGLQFLFEYFSETQRNKGNFPGRFSGRQFSNSRSEMNVSTLELGDSALYLCASRELTGDYGYTFGSGTRLTVV.